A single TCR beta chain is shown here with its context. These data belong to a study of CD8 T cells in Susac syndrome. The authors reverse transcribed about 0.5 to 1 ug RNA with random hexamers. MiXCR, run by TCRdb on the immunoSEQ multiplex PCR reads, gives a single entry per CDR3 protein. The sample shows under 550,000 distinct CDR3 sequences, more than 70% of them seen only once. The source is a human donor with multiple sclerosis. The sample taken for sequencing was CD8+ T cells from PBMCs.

CDR3 sequence reads: CASSAGDSGANVLTF. The CDR3 bases are TGTGCCAGCAGCGCCGGAGACTCTGGGGCCAACGTCCTGACTTTC. The chain employs TRBV9 and TRBJ2-6; D not certain. From germline, CDR1 is SGDLS and CDR2 YYNGEE. V lost 3 bases and J 0 bases, leaving 7 bases between the germline ends. CDR3 length equals 15 residues.